This T cell receptor beta chain emerged from a study of T cell responses to AZD1222 COVID-19 vaccine. Study conclusions and caveats: AZD1222 recipients seropositive at baseline numbered only 5 to 7. Among vaccine-associated CD4 TCRs, coverage spanned spike, with dominance at 160-218 and 743-854.

Only a few counts were recorded for this clone. Its specificity is not known. Profiled with immunoSEQ multiplex PCR; TCRdb holds only in-frame clones, not every one. Of more than 70,000 clones in the sample, approximately 88% were seen once. The CDR3 is 14 amino acids. V was pared by 6 bases and J by 4 bases, with 9 bases of the junction left unmatched. CDR1 is SQVTM and CDR2 is ANQGSEA in the germline V gene. This material consisted of peripheral blood, taken on day 0 of AZD1222 vaccination. The receptor was isolated from an adult in good health. The chain links TRBV29-1 to TRBJ1-2, with 9 bases lining up with TRBD1. This CDR3 reads CSVEGQGVPYGYTF. The CDR3 DNA follows: TGCAGCGTAGAGGGACAGGGAGTCCCCTATGGCTACACCTTC.